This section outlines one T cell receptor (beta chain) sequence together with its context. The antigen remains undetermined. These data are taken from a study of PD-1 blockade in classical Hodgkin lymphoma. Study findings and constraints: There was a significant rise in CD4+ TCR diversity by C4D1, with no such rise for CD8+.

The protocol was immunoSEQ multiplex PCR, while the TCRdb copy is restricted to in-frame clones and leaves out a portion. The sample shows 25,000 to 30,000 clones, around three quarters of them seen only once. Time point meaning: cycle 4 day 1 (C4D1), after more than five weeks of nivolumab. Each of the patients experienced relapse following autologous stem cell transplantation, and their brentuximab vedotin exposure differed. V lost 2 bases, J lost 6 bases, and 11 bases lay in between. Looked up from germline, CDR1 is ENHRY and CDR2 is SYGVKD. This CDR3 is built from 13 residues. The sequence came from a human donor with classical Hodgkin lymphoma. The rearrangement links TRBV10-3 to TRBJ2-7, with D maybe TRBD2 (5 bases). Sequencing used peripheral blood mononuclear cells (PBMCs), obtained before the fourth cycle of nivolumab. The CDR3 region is CAISERERVEQYF. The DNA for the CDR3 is TGTGCCATCAGTGAGAGGGAGAGGGTCGAGCAGTACTTC.